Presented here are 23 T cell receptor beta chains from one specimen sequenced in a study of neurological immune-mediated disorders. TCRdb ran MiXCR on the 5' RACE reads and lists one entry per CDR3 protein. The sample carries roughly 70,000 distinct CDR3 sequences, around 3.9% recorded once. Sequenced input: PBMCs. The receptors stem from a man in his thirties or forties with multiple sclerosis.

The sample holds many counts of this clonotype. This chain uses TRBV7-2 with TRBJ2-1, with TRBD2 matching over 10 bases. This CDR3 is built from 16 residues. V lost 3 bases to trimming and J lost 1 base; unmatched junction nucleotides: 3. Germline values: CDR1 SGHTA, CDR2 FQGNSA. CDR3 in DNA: TGTGCCAGCAGCTTTCTAGCGGGGGAATCCTACAATGAGCAGTTCTTC. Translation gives CASSFLAGESYNEQFF.

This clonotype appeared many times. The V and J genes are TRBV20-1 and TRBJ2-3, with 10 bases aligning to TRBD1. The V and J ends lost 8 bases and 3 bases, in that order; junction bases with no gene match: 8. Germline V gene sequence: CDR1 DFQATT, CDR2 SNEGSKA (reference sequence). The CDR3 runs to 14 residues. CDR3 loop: CSTTGTGDTDTQYF. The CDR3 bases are TGCAGTACCACCGGGACAGGGGATACAGATACGCAGTATTTT.

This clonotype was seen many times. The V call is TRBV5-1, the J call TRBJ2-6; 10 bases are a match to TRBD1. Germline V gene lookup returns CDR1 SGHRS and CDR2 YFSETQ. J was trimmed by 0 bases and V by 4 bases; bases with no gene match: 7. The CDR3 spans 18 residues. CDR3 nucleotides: TGCGCCAGCAGCGGGGACAGGGGACTTCTCTCTGGGGCCAACGTCCTGACTTTC. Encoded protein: CASSGDRGLLSGANVLTF. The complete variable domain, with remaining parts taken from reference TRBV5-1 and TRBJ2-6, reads KAGVTQTPRYLIKTRGQQVTLSCSPISGHRSVSWYQQTPGQGLQFLFEYFSETQRNKGNFPGRFSGRQFSNSRSEMNVSTLELGDSALYLCASSGDRGLLSGANVLTFGAGSRLTVL.

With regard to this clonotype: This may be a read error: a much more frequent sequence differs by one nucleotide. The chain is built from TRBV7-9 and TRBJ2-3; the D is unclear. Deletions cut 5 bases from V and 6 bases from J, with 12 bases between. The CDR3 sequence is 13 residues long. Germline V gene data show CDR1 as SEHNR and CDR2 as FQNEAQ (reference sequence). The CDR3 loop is CASSGIVSDTQYF. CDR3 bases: TGTGCCAGCAGCGGAATAGTGTCGGATACGCAGTATTTT.

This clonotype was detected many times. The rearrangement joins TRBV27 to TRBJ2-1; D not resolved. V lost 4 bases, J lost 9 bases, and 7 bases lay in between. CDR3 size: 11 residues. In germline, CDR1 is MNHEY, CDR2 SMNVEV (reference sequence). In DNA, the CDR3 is TGTGCCAGCAGTTCCGGAGTTGAGCAGTTCTTC. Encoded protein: CASSSGVEQFF.

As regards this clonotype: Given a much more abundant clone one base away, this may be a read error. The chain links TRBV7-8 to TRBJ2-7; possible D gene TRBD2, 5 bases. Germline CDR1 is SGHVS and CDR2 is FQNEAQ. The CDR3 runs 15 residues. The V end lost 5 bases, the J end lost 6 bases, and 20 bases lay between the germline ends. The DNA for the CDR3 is TGTGCCAGCAGCCCTACTACGGGAATAGCGACCGAGCAGTACTTC. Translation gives CASSPTTGIATEQYF.

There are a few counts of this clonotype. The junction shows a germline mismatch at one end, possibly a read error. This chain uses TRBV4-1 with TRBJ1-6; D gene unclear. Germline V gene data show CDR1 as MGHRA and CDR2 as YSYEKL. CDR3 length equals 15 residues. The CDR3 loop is CASPQAALYNSPLNF. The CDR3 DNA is TGCGCCAGTCCCCAAGCGGCACTGTATAATTCACCCCTCAACTTT.

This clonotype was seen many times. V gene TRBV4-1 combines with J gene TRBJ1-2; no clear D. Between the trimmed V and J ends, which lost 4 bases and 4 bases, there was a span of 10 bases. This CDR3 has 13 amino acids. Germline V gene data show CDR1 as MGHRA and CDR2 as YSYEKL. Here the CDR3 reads CASSLQEGYGYTF. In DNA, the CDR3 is TGCGCCAGCAGCCTCCAGGAGGGCTATGGCTACACCTTC.

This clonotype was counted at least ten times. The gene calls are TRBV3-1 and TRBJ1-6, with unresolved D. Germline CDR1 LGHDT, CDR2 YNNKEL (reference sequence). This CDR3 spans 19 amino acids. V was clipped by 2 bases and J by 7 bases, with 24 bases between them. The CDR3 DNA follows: TGTGCCAGCAGCCAAATCCGGGCCGCACCCCTGTTGATGAATTCACCCCTCCACTTT. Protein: CASSQIRAAPLLMNSPLHF.

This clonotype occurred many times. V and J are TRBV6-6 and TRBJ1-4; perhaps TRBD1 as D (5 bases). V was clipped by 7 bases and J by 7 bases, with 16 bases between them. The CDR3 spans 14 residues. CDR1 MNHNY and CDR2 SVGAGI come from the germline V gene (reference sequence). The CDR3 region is CASTQYEDSEKLFF. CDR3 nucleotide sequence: TGTGCCAGCACCCAGTACGAAGACAGTGAAAAACTGTTTTTT.

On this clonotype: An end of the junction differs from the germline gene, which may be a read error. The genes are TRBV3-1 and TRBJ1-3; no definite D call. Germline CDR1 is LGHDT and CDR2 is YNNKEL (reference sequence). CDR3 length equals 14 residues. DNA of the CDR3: TGTGCCAGCAGCCAAATCAAATCTGGAAAAACCATATATTTT. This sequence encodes CASSQIKSGKTIYF.

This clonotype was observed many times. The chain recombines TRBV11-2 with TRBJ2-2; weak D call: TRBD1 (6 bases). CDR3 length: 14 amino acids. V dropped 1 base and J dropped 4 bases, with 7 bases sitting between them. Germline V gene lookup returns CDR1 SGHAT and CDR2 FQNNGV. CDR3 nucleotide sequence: TGTGCCAGCAGCTTAGCAGGGGCCACCGGGGAGCTGTTTTTT. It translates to CASSLAGATGELFF.

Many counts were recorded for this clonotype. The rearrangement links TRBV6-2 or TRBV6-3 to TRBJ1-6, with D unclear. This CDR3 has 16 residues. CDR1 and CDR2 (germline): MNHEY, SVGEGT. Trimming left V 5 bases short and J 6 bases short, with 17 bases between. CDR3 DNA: TGTGCCAGCAGTAAGGAATCCGCTCTTTCTAATTCACCCCTCCACTTT. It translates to CASSKESALSNSPLHF.

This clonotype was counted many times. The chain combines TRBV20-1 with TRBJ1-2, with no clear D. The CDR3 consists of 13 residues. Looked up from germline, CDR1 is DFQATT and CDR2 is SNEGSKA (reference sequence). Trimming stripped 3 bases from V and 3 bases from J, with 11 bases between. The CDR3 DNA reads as TGCAGTGCTAGTCTGCCGGGCCACTATGGCTACACCTTC. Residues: CSASLPGHYGYTF.

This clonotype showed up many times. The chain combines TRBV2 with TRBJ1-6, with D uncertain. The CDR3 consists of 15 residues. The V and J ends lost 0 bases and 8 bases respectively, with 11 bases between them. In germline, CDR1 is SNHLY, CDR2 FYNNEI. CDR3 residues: CASSEALIGDSPLHF. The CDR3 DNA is TGTGCCAGCAGTGAAGCCCTGATCGGAGATTCACCCCTCCACTTT.

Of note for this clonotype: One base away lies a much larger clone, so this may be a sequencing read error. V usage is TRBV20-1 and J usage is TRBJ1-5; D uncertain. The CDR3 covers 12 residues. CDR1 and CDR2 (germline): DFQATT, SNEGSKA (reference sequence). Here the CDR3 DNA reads TGCAGTGCGAAGGGTCCCAATCAGCACCAGCATTTT. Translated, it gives CSAKGPNQHQHF.

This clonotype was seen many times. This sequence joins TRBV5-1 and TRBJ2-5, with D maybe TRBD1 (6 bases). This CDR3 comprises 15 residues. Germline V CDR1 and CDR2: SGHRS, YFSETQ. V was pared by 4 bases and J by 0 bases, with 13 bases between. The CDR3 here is CASSAINRDQETQYF. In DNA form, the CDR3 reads TGCGCCAGCAGCGCTATTAACAGGGACCAAGAGACCCAGTACTTC.

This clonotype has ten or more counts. In nucleotides, the CDR3 is TGCGCCAGCAGCGCTAACCGCGGGACTATTGACAGTGATACGCAGTATTTT. Translated: CASSANRGTIDSDTQYF. V is TRBV5-1 and J is TRBJ2-3; 7 positions agree with TRBD2. With V trimmed by 4 bases and J by 6 bases, 17 bases remained unmatched. Germline V CDR1 and CDR2: SGHRS, YFSETQ. The CDR3 consists of 17 residues.

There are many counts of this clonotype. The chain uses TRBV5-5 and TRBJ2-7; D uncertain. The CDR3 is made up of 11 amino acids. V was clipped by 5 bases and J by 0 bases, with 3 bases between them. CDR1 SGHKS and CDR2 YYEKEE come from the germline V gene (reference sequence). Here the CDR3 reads CASRSSYEQYF. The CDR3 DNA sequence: TGTGCCAGCAGGAGCTCCTACGAGCAGTACTTC.

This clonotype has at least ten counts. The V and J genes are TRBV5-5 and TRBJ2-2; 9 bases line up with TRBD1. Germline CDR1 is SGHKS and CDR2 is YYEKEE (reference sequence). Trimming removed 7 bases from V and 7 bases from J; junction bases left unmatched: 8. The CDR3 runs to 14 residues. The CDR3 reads CASDRGTGIGELFF. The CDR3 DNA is TGTGCCAGCGACCGGGGGACAGGGATCGGGGAGCTGTTTTTT.

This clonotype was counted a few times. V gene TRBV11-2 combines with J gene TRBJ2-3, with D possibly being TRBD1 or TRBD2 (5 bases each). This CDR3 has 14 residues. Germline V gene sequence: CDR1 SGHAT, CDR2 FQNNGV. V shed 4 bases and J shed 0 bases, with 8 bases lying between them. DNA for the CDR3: TGTGCCAGCAGCTGGGGGATTAGCACAGATACGCAGTATTTT. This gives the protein CASSWGISTDTQYF.

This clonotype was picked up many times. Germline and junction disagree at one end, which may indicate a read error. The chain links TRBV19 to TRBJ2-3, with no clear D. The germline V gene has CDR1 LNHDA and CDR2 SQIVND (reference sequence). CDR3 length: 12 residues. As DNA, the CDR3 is TGTGCCAGTAGTTTAGATAGAGGTACGCAGTATTTT. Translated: CASSLDRGTQYF. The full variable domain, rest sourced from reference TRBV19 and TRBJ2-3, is DGGITQSPKYLFRKEGQNVTLSCEQNLNHDAMYWYRQDPGQGLRLIYYSQIVNDFQKGDIAEGYSVSREKKESFPLTVTSAQKNPTAFYLCASSLDRGTQYFGPGTRLTVL.

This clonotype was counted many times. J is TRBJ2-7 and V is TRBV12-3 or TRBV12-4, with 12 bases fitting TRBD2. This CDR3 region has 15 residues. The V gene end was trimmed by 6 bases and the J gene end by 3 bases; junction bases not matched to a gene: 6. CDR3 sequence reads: CASSLTSGGYYEQYF. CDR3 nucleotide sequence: TGTGCCAGCAGCCTGACTAGCGGGGGCTACTACGAGCAGTACTTC.